This is a list of T cell receptor beta chains from one sample in a study of T cell repertoires in ileal Crohn's disease. Produced via immunoSEQ multiplex PCR; TCRdb's table is partial and in-frame only. The profile shows 5,500 to 7,000 clones, 95% of them singletons. Sequencing input: ileal tissue. The source of these receptors is an adult with Crohn's disease. Both conserved end residues are part of each CDR3. The D gene is left open where the match is weak. Clone size is shown for a subset of rows, as once, few, many or a class of expanded clone.

clone_size	d_call	v_call	j_call	cdr3_nt	cdr3_aa
-	TRBD2	TRBV6-4	TRBJ2-3	TGTGCCAGCAGCCCTAGCGGGGGTGGATATAGTAGCACAGATACGCAGTATTTT	CASSPSGGGYSSTDTQYF
few	-	TRBV2	TRBJ1-1	TGTGCCAGCACGGACATGAACACTGAAGCTTTCTTT	CASTDMNTEAFF
-	-	TRBV28	TRBJ2-7	TGTGCCAGCAGCCGGACAGTGTTCTCTTACGAGCAGTACTTC	CASSRTVFSYEQYF
-	-	TRBV28	TRBJ1-5	TGTGCCACATTAGGGGGTCAACAGCCCCAGCATTTT	CATLGGQQPQHF
-	-	TRBV9	TRBJ1-6	TGTGCCAGCAGCGTGCCCAGCTCCTATAATTCACCCCTCCACTTT	CASSVPSSYNSPLHF
-	-	TRBV6-5	TRBJ1-2	TGTGCCAGCAGGTGGACAGAAAGAAGCTATGGCTACACCTTC	CASRWTERSYGYTF
-	-	TRBV9	TRBJ1-6	TGTGCCAGCAGCGTATCGGCGGGGAATAATTCACCCCTCCACTTT	CASSVSAGNNSPLHF
once	-	TRBV28	TRBJ1-4	TGTGCCAGCAGTCTCAGACTGACTCCTGAAAAACTGTTTTTT	CASSLRLTPEKLFF
-	TRBD1	TRBV10-2	TRBJ1-5	TGCGCCAGCAGTTTAGACAGGGTCAATCAGCCCCAGCATTTT	CASSLDRVNQPQHF
-	-	TRBV27	TRBJ1-4	TGTGCCAGCAGTTTAGGGGGACTAAATGAAAAACTGTTTTTT	CASSLGGLNEKLFF
once	TRBD1	TRBV6-1	TRBJ2-1	TGTGCCAGCAGGAGGGACAGTTCCTACAATGAGCAGTTCTTC	CASRRDSSYNEQFF
-	-	TRBV5-8	TRBJ1-2	TGTGCCAGCAGCCCGGACTATGGCTACACCTTC	CASSPDYGYTF
-	TRBD1	TRBV28	TRBJ1-1	TGTGCCAGCACCATCGGACAGGGGAGCGCTTTCTTT	CASTIGQGSAFF
-	TRBD1	TRBV19	TRBJ1-5	TGTGCCAGTAGTATAGGGACAGGGATAAATCAGCCCCAGCATTTT	CASSIGTGINQPQHF
once	TRBD1	TRBV2	TRBJ2-4	TGTGCCAGCAGTGTACAGGGGGCGCGGAACATTCAGTACTTC	CASSVQGARNIQYF
-	-	TRBV9	TRBJ2-3	TGTGCCAGCAGCGTACCCCAGGGTTGGGGCACAGATACGCAGTATTTT	CASSVPQGWGTDTQYF
-	-	TRBV6-1	TRBJ2-5	TGTGCCAGTATGAGGTTTGAGACCCAGTACTTC	CASMRFETQYF
-	-	TRBV9	TRBJ1-1	TGTGCCAGTAGCGTAGCACCGCGGTCCACTGAAGCTTTCTTT	CASSVAPRSTEAFF
-	TRBD1	TRBV28	TRBJ1-2	TGTGCCAGCGGACAGGGCTCAGCTTATGGCTACACCTTC	CASGQGSAYGYTF
-	-	TRBV11-2	TRBJ1-2	TGTGCCAGCAGCTTAGAGGGGGGTACGGGTGGCTACACCTTC	CASSLEGGTGGYTF
once	-	TRBV6-5	TRBJ1-2	TGTGCCAGCAGTTACAAGGGGAACTATGGCTACACCTTC	CASSYKGNYGYTF
-	-	TRBV19	TRBJ2-2	TGTGCCAGTACCCCCCGGGAGAACACCGGGGAGCTGTTTTTT	CASTPRENTGELFF
once	-	TRBV6-1	TRBJ1-5	TGTGCCAGCAGTCAACAGGGAAGCGGTCAGCCCCAGCATTTT	CASSQQGSGQPQHF
-	-	TRBV29-1	TRBJ2-5	TGCAGCTCAAGTCAGGGTCAAGAGACCCAGTACTTC	CSSSQGQETQYF
-	TRBD1	TRBV5-1	TRBJ1-1	TGCGCCAGCAGCTCCCGACAGGGGGCCCGGGACACTGAAGCTTTCTTT	CASSSRQGARDTEAFF
-	-	TRBV16	TRBJ1-2	TGTGCCAGCAGCCTACAGGGCGGCTATGGCTACACCTTC	CASSLQGGYGYTF
-	-	TRBV18	TRBJ1-5	TGTGCCAGCTCCGCGGGGGGGGCGGGTCAGCCCCAGCATTTT	CASSAGGAGQPQHF
-	TRBD1	TRBV9	TRBJ2-2	TGTGCCAGCAGCTCACAGGGGGCGGTTGCCGGGGAGCTGTTTTTT	CASSSQGAVAGELFF
-	-	TRBV7-9	TRBJ2-7	TGTGCCAGCAACCGAGTACAGGACTACGAGCAGTACTTC	CASNRVQDYEQYF
-	TRBD1	TRBV6-1	TRBJ1-1	TGTGCCAGCAGTGAAGGTGTAGGGGGAATTAGGGGGCAAGGCACTGAAGCTTTCTTT	CASSEGVGGIRGQGTEAFF
-	-	TRBV7-6	TRBJ1-6	TGTGCCAGCAGCTCCCTTAATTCACCCCTCCACTTT	CASSSLNSPLHF
-	-	TRBV5-4	TRBJ2-6	TGTGCCAGCAGCTCAGTTTCCTCTGGGGCCAACGTCCTGACTTTC	CASSSVSSGANVLTF
-	-	TRBV7-8	TRBJ2-6	TGTGCCAGCAGCCCCAGGGGCGCTGGGGCCAACGTCCTGACTTTC	CASSPRGAGANVLTF
-	TRBD1	TRBV28	TRBJ1-1	TGTGCCAGCAGCCCTAGACAGGGGTCTGGGGTAGGTGAAGCTTTCTTT	CASSPRQGSGVGEAFF
-	-	TRBV6-5	TRBJ1-6	TGTGCCAGCAGTTACGTGTCGGGGGGGGGCTCACCCCTCCACTTT	CASSYVSGGGSPLHF
-	TRBD1	TRBV28	TRBJ1-2	TGTGCCAGCAGTCAGATGGACAGGCCGTCTAACTATGGCTACACCTTC	CASSQMDRPSNYGYTF
-	-	TRBV18	TRBJ2-1	TGTGCCAGCTCACCAGGGGCCCCTGAGCAGTTCTTC	CASSPGAPEQFF
-	-	TRBV6-1	TRBJ2-7	TGTGCCACCACGCGTATAGGAGGCGACTACGAGCAGTACTTC	CATTRIGGDYEQYF
-	TRBD1	TRBV7-2	TRBJ1-6	TGTGCCAGCAGTTACACAGGGGCCAATTCACCCCTCCACTTT	CASSYTGANSPLHF
-	-	TRBV6-6	TRBJ2-7	TGTGCCAGCAGTCCCTCGCTGGGGACATACTCCTACGAGCAGTACTTC	CASSPSLGTYSYEQYF
-	-	TRBV5-6	TRBJ1-1	TGTGCCAGCAGCTTTTATTCAGACACTGAAGCTTTCTTT	CASSFYSDTEAFF
once	-	TRBV5-1	TRBJ2-7	TGCGCCAGCAGCTTGGGACTGAAGACCTACGAGCAGTACTTC	CASSLGLKTYEQYF
-	-	TRBV28	TRBJ1-5	TGTGCCAGCAGTTTCTCAGGGTATCAGCCCCAGCATTTT	CASSFSGYQPQHF
-	TRBD1	TRBV5-4	TRBJ1-1	TGTGCCAGCAGCCGACCCGACAGGGGGAGCATGAACACTGAAGCTTTCTTT	CASSRPDRGSMNTEAFF
-	TRBD1	TRBV19	TRBJ2-1	TGTGCCAGTAGATGGGGCGGACAGGGGGTCGACAATGAGCAGTTCTTC	CASRWGGQGVDNEQFF
-	TRBD2	TRBV4-3	TRBJ2-1	TGCGCCAGCAGCCAAGATATGGGGCTAGCGGGGGGGCCGTTCGATGAGCAGTTCTTC	CASSQDMGLAGGPFDEQFF
-	-	TRBV5-4	TRBJ1-2	TGTGCCAGCAGCCGCCCAGACAGCTTCCATGGCTACACCTTC	CASSRPDSFHGYTF
once	TRBD2	TRBV7-2	TRBJ2-7	TGTGCCAGCAGCTTAGCGCCGCCGCAGGCCGGGGGGTCCTACGAGCAGTACTTC	CASSLAPPQAGGSYEQYF
-	-	TRBV5-4	TRBJ2-3	TGTGCCAGCAGCGTAGGTGTCGCGCGGAGCACAGATACGCAGTATTTT	CASSVGVARSTDTQYF
-	TRBD1	TRBV30	TRBJ1-6	TGTGCCTGGAGTGTGGGGACAGGGGCAAATTCACCCCTCCACTTT	CAWSVGTGANSPLHF
-	TRBD1	TRBV18	TRBJ2-7	TGTGCCAGCTCACCACTTGGACAGGGAGGCAAAGGCAACGAGCAGTACTTC	CASSPLGQGGKGNEQYF
-	-	TRBV9	TRBJ1-1	TGTGCCAGCAGTGTTACCCCACAGACCACTGAAGCTTTCTTT	CASSVTPQTTEAFF
-	TRBD2	TRBV10-3	TRBJ2-2	TGTGCCATCGACGCGGGACTAGCGGGGGGGCAAACCGGGGAGCTGTTTTTT	CAIDAGLAGGQTGELFF
-	-	TRBV7-2	TRBJ2-3	TGTGCCAGCAGCTTAGTCCCGCGTACTGAAGATACGCAGTATTTT	CASSLVPRTEDTQYF
-	-	TRBV28	TRBJ1-2	TGTGCCAGCAGGGGGGGAGGCTATGGCTACACCTTC	CASRGGGYGYTF